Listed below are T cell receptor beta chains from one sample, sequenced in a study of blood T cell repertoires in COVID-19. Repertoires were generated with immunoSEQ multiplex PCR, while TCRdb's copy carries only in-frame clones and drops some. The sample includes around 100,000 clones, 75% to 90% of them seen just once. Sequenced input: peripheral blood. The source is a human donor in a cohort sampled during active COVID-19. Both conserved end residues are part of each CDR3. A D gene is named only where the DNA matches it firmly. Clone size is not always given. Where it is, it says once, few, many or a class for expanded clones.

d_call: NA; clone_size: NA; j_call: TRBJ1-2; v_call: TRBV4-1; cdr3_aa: CASSQEYSFVYGYTF; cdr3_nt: TGCGCCAGCAGCCAAGAGTACAGCTTCGTCTATGGCTACACCTTC
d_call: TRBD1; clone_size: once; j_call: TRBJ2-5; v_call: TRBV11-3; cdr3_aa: CASSLSGGTQYF; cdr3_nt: TGTGCCAGCAGCTTATCAGGGGGGACCCAGTACTTC
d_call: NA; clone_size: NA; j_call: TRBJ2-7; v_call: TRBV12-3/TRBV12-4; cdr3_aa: CASSLNFDEQYF; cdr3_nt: TGTGCCAGCAGTTTAAATTTCGACGAGCAGTACTTC
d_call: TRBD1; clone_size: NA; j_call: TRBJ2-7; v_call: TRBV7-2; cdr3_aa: CASSLAPTGGTYEQYF; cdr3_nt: TGTGCCAGCAGCTTAGCGCCGACAGGGGGGACCTACGAGCAGTACTTC
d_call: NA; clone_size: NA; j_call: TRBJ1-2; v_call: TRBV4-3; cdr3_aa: CASSQDRVAVYTF; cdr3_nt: TGCGCCAGCAGCCAAGATCGGGTGGCCGTCTACACCTTC
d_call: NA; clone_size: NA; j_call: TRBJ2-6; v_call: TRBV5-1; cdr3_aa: CASSLATGANVLTF; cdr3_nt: TGCGCCAGCAGCTTGGCCACAGGGGCCAACGTCCTGACTTTC
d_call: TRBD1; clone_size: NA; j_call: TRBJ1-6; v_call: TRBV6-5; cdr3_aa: CASRDRLNSPLHF; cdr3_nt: TGTGCCAGCAGGGACAGGTTGAATTCACCCCTCCACTTT
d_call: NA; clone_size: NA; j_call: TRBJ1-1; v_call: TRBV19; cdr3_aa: CASSTKGGRTEAFF; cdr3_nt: TGTGCCAGTAGTACCAAAGGGGGTAGGACTGAAGCTTTCTTT
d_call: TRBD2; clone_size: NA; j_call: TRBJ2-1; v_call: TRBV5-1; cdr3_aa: CASSFGLAGNEQFF; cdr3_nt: TGCGCCAGCAGCTTCGGACTAGCGGGTAATGAGCAGTTCTTC
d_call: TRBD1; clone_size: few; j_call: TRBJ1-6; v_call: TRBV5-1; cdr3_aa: CASSLDRGWDSPLHF; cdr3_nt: TGCGCCAGCAGCCTAGACAGGGGGTGGGATTCACCCCTCCACTTT
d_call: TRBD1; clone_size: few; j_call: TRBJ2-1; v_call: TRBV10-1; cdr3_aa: CASSRLPGQEYNEQFF; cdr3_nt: TGCGCCAGCAGCAGACTACCGGGACAGGAATACAATGAGCAGTTCTTC
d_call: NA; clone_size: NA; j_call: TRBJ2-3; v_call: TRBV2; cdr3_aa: CASRMGGHTDTQYF; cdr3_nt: TGTGCCAGCAGAATGGGGGGTCACACAGATACGCAGTATTTT
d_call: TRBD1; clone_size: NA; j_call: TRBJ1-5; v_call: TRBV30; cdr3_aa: CAWSGTWTGGNQPQHF; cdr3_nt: TGTGCCTGGAGTGGTACTTGGACAGGGGGCAATCAGCCCCAGCATTTT
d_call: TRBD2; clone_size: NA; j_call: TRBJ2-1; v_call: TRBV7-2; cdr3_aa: CASSSHVAGSYNEQFF; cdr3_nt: TGTGCCAGCAGCTCTCACGTAGCGGGGTCATACAATGAGCAGTTCTTC
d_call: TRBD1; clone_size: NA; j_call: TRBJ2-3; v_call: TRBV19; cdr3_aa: CASSMGSQGANTDTQYF; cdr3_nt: TGTGCCAGTAGTATGGGAAGCCAGGGGGCAAACACAGATACGCAGTATTTT
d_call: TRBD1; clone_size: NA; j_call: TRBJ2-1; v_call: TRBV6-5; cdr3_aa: CASSKGTGDYNEQFF; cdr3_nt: TGTGCCAGCAGCAAAGGGACAGGGGATTACAATGAGCAGTTCTTC
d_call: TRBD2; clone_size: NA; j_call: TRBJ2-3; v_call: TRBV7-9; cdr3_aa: CASSLERGTSTDTQYF; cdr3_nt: TGTGCCAGCAGCTTAGAGCGGGGGACTAGCACAGATACGCAGTATTTT
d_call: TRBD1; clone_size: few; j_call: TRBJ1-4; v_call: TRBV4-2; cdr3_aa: CASSQGSTGTNEKLFF; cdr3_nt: TGTGCCAGCAGCCAAGGTTCGACAGGGACTAATGAAAAACTGTTTTTT
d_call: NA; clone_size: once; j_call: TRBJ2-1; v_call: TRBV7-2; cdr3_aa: CASSLQGGGPPYNEQFF; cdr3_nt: TGTGCCAGCAGCTTACAAGGCGGGGGCCCCCCCTACAATGAGCAGTTCTTC
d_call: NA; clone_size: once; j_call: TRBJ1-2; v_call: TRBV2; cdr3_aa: CASSEEGNYGYTF; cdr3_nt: TGTGCCAGCAGTGAGGAGGGTAACTATGGCTACACCTTC
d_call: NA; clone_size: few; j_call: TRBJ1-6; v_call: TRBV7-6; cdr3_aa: CASSSGVNSPLHF; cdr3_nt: TGTGCCAGCAGCTCCGGAGTTAACTCACCCCTCCACTTT
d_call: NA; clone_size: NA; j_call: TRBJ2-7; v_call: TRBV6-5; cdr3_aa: CASSYYRDRGEQYF; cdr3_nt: TGTGCCAGCAGTTATTACAGGGACCGGGGCGAGCAGTACTTC
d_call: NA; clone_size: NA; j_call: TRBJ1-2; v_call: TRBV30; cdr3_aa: CAWSVRGGLEGHYGYTF; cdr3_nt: TGTGCCTGGAGTGTACGGGGGGGTCTCGAGGGGCACTATGGCTACACCTTC
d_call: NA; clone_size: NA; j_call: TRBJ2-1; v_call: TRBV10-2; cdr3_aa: CASSPDGDSYNEQFF; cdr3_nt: TGCGCCAGCAGTCCGGACGGGGACTCCTACAATGAGCAGTTCTTC
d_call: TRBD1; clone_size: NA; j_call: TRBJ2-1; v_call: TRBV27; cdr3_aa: CASSRTGGYNEQFF; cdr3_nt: TGTGCCAGCAGCAGGACAGGGGGTTACAATGAGCAGTTCTTC
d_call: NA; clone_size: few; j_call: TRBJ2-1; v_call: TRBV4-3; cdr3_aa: CASSQDLYYNEQFF; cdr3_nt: TGCGCCAGCAGCCAAGATTTGTACTACAATGAGCAGTTCTTC
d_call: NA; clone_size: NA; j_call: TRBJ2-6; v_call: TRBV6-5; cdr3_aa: CASSPYSSGANVLTF; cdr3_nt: TGTGCCAGCAGCCCGTACAGCTCTGGGGCCAACGTCCTGACTTTC
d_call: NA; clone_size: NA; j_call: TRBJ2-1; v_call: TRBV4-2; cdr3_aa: CASSQGSSSYNEQFF; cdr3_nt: TGTGCCAGCAGCCAAGGGAGCAGCTCCTACAATGAGCAGTTCTTC
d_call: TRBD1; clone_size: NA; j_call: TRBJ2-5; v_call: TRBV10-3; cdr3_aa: CAISEPGQGEETQYF; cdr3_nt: TGTGCCATCAGCGAACCGGGACAGGGGGAGGAGACCCAGTACTTC
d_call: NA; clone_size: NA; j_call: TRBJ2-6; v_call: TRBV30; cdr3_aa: CAWSVRTAGANVLTF; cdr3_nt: TGTGCCTGGAGTGTACGGACAGCCGGGGCCAACGTCCTGACTTTC
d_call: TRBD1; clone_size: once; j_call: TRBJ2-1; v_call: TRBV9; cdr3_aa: CASSVASGGFYNEQFF; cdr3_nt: TGTGCCAGCAGCGTAGCTTCAGGGGGCTTCTACAATGAGCAGTTCTTC
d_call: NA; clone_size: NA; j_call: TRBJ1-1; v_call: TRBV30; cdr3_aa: CAWSGLGGRTEAFF; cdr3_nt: TGTGCCTGGAGTGGACTCGGGGGGCGGACTGAAGCTTTCTTT
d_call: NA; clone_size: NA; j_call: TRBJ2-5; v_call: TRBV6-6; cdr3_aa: CASSTRRVEETQYF; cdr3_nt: TGTGCCAGCAGCACCAGGAGGGTCGAAGAGACCCAGTACTTC
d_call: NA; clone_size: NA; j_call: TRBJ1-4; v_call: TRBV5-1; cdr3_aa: CASSPDSVATNEKLFF; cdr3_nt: TGCGCCAGCAGCCCGGACTCTGTTGCAACTAATGAAAAACTGTTTTTT
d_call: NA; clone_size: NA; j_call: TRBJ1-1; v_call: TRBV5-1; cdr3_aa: CASSWGTSPFEAFF; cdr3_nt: TGCGCCAGCAGCTGGGGGACATCCCCCTTTGAAGCTTTCTTT
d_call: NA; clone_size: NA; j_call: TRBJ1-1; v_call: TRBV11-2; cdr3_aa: CASSSTPPIEAFF; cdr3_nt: TGTGCCAGCAGCTCTACCCCACCTATTGAAGCTTTCTTT
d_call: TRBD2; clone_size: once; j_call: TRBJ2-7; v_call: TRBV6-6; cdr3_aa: CASTQRAGDPSEQYF; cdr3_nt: TGTGCCAGCACTCAAAGGGCGGGGGACCCCTCCGAGCAGTACTTC
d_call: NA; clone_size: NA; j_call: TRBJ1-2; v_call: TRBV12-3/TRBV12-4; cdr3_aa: CASSLAREGGYTF; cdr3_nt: TGTGCCAGCAGTTTAGCCAGGGAGGGTGGCTACACCTTC
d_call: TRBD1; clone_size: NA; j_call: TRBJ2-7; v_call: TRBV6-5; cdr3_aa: CASTEQDRVSYEQYF; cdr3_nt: TGTGCCAGCACCGAACAGGACAGGGTATCCTACGAGCAGTACTTC
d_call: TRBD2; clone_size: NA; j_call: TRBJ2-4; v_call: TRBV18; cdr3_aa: CASSGDSGGATIQYF; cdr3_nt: TGTGCCAGCTCAGGGGATAGCGGGGGTGCCACCATTCAGTACTTC
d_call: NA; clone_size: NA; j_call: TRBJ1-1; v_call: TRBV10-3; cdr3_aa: CANGGPNTEAFF; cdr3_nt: TGTGCCAACGGGGGGCCTAACACTGAAGCTTTCTTT
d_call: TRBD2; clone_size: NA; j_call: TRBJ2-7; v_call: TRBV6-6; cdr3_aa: CASRTGLANYEQYF; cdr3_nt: TGTGCCAGCAGGACGGGACTAGCGAATTACGAGCAGTACTTC
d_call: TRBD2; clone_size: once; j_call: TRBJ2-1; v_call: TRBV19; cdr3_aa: CASSFTSGGPYEQFF; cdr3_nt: TGTGCCAGTAGTTTCACTAGCGGGGGGCCTTATGAGCAGTTCTTC
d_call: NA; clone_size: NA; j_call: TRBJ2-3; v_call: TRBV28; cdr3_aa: CASSLSPGRTDTQYF; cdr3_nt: TGTGCCAGCAGTTTATCTCCAGGCCGCACAGATACGCAGTATTTT